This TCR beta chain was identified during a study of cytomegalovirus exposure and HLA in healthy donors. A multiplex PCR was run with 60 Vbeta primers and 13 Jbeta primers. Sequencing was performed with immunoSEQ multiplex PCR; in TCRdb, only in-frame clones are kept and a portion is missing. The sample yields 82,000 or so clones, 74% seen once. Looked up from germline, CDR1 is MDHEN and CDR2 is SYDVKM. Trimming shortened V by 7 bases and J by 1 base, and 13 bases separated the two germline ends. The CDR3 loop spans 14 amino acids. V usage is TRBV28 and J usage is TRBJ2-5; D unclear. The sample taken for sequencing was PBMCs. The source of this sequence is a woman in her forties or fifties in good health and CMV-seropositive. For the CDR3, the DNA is TGTGCCAGCACTACGACAATGGTCCAAGAGACCCAGTACTTC. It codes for CASTTTMVQETQYF.